The 7 T cell receptor beta chains given below trace back to one sample, sequenced in a study of molecular identifiers for immune sequencing clone quantification. MiXCR was run by TCRdb on the PCR reads, yielding one entry per CDR3 protein. The sample has roughly 100,000 distinct CDR3 sequences, about 35% seen once. The specimen sequenced was naive CD8+ T cells from blood, with Jurkat cell RNA spiked in. Subset specified: FACS-sorted CD8+CD4-CCR7+CD45RA+ naive T cells. The receptors originated from a human donor in good health. Some libraries in this study had Jurkat cell RNA spiked in.

Notes on this clonotype: A much larger clone differs from this one at a single base, so this may be a read error. The chain carries TRBV7-9 and TRBJ2-3; tentative D call: TRBD2 (6 bases). This CDR3 comprises 16 residues. The germline V and J ends were trimmed by 5 bases and 0 bases, with 15 bases remaining between them. CDR1 is SEHNR, CDR2 FQNEAQ, per germline (reference sequence). CDR3: CASSLTLGTSTDTQYF. The CDR3 DNA sequence: TGTGCCAGCAGCCTGACACTGGGGACTAGCACAGATACGCAGTATTTT.

There are a few counts of this clonotype. V gene TRBV7-9 combines with J gene TRBJ2-7; D is ambiguous. The CDR3 loop spans 15 amino acids. The V end lost 5 bases, the J end lost 6 bases, and 20 bases lay between the germline ends. The germline V gene has CDR1 SEHNR and CDR2 FQNEAQ (reference sequence). CDR3 residues: CASSPLTGSRREQYF. The CDR3 DNA reads as TGTGCCAGCAGCCCCCTGACCGGGTCCCGGCGCGAGCAGTACTTC.

This clonotype was picked up many times. V is TRBV2 and J is TRBJ2-3; 12 bases map to TRBD2. Germline values: CDR1 SNHLY, CDR2 FYNNEI. V shed 6 bases, J shed 4 bases, and the junction held 14 bases outside the gene matches. The CDR3 is 18 residues long. CDR3 residues: CASRRTRTSGASADTQYF. The CDR3 DNA is TGTGCCAGCAGGAGAACGCGGACTAGCGGGGCCAGCGCAGATACGCAGTATTTT.

As to this clonotype: This could be a read error, since a much larger clone is one nucleotide away. The chain employs TRBV7-9 and TRBJ2-1, with D perhaps matching TRBD1 or TRBD2 (5 bases each). The CDR3 length is 15 residues. Germline CDR1 is SEHNR and CDR2 is FQNEAQ (reference sequence). DNA for the CDR3: TGTGCCAGCAGCCCTAGTCCGGGGACCTACTATGAGCAGTTCTTC. Amino acid sequence: CASSPSPGTYYEQFF.

This clonotype was counted a few times. The chain combines TRBV4-1 with TRBJ2-1; D is undetermined. This CDR3 spans 15 amino acids. The V gene lost 0 bases and the J gene lost 1 base, with 7 bases spanning the gap. Germline CDR1 and CDR2: MGHRA and YSYEKL. The CDR3 DNA sequence: TGCGCCAGCAGCCAAGATTTGGATTCCTACAATGAGCAGTTCTTC. Translation: CASSQDLDSYNEQFF.

Remarks on this clonotype: A much larger clone differs by one base, so this may be a read error. This sequence joins TRBV6-2 or TRBV6-3 and TRBJ2-3; possible D gene TRBD2, 5 bases. Germline V gene data show CDR1 as MNHEY and CDR2 as SVGEGT. V lost 2 bases to trimming and J lost 1 base, with 13 bases between them. CDR3 length: 16 residues. CDR3 residues: CASSYRRVSRTDTQYF. The DNA for the CDR3 is TGTGCCAGCAGTTACCGGCGGGTCAGTCGCACAGATACGCAGTATTTT.

This clonotype was seen only a few times. The CDR3 is CASSEGAGETQYF. CDR3 nucleotide sequence: TGTGCCAGCAGCGAAGGGGCTGGAGAGACCCAGTACTTC. The chain is built from TRBV9 and TRBJ2-5, with a tentative D call TRBD1 (5 bases). CDR3 length equals 13 residues. Germline lookup yields CDR1 SGDLS and CDR2 YYNGEE. Trimming stripped 3 bases from V and 4 bases from J, with 10 bases between.